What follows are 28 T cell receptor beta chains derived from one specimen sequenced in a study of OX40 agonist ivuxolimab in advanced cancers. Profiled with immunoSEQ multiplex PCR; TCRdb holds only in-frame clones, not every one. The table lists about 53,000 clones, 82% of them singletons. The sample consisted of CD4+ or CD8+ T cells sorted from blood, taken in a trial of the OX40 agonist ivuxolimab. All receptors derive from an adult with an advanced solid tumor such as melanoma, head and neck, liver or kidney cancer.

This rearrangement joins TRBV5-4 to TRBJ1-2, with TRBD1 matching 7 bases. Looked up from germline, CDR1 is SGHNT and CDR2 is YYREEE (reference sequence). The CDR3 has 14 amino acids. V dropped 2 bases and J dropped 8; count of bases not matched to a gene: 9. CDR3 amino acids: CASSFEGGIPGYTF. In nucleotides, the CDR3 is TGTGCCAGCAGCTTTGAAGGGGGCATTCCAGGCTACACCTTC. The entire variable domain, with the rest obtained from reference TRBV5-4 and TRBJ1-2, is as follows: ETGVTQSPTHLIKTRGQQVTLRCSSQSGHNTVSWYQQALGQGPQFIFQYYREEENGRGNFPPRFSGLQFPNYSSELNVNALELDDSALYLCASSFEGGIPGYTFGSGTRLTVV.

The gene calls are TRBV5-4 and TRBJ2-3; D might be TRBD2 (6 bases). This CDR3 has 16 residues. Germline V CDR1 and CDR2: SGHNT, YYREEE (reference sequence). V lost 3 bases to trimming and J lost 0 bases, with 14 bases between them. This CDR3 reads CASSSGGKGSTDTQYF. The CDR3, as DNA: TGTGCCAGCAGCTCTGGCGGGAAAGGTAGCACAGATACGCAGTATTTT.

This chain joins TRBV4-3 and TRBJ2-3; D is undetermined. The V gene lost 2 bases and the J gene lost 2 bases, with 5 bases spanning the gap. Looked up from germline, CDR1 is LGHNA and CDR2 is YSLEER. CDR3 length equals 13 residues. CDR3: CASSQQYTDTQYF. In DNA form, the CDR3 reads TGCGCCAGCAGCCAACAATACACAGATACGCAGTATTTT.

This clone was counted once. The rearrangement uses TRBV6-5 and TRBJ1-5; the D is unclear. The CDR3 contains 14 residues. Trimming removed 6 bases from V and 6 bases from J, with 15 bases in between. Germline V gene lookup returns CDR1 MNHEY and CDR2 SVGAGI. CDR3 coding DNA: TGTGCCAGCAGCTACCCGGGAGTCGGTCAGCCCCAGCATTTT. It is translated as CASSYPGVGQPQHF.

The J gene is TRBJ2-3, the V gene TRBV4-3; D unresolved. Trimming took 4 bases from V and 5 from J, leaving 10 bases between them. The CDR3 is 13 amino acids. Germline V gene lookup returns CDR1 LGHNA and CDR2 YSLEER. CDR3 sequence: CASSRDYQDTQYF. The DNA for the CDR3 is TGCGCCAGCAGCCGAGATTACCAAGATACGCAGTATTTT.

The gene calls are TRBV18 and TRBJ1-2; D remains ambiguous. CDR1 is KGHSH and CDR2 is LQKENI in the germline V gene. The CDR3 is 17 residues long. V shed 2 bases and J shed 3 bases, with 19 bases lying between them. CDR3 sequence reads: CASSPVPVRKTYYGYTF. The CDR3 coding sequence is TGTGCCAGCTCACCAGTTCCAGTCCGGAAGACTTACTATGGCTACACCTTC.

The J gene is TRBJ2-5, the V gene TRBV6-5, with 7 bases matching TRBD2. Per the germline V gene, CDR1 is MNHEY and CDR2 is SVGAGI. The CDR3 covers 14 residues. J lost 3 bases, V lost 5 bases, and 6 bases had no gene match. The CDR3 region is CASSGSLAKETQYF. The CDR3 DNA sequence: TGTGCCAGCAGTGGATCACTAGCGAAAGAGACCCAGTACTTC.

CDR3 nucleotide sequence: TGCGCCAGCAGCTTGAGAGGGGGCATAGAGACCCAGTACTTC. Translated, it gives CASSLRGGIETQYF. This rearrangement joins TRBV5-1 to TRBJ2-5; 7 positions match TRBD1. J gave up 4 bases and V 1 base, and 4 bases lay outside the gene matches. This CDR3 contains 14 residues. CDR1 SGHRS and CDR2 YFSETQ come from the germline V gene.

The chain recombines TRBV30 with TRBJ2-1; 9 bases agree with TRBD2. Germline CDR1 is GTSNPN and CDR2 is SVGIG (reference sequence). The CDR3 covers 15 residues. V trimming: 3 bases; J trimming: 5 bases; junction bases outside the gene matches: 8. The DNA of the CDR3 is TGTGCCTGGAGCGGGGGGCTAGCGGGGCACAATGAGCAGTTCTTC. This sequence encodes CAWSGGLAGHNEQFF.

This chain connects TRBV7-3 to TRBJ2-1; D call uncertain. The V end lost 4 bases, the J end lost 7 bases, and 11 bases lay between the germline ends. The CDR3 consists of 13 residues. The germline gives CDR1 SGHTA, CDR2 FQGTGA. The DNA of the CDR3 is TGTGCCAGCAGCTCCGGAACAAATAATGAGCAGTTCTTC. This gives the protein CASSSGTNNEQFF.

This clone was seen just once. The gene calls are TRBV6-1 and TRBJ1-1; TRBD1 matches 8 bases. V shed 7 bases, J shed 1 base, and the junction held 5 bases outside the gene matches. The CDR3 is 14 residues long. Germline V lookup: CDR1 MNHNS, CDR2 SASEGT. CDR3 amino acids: CASKGQGWNTEAFF. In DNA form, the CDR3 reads TGTGCCAGCAAAGGACAGGGATGGAACACTGAAGCTTTCTTT.

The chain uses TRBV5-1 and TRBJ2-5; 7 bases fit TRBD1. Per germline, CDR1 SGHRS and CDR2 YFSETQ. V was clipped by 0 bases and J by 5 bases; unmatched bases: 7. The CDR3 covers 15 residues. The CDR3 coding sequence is TGCGCCAGCAGCTTGGCGGCAGGGGGTGGTGAGACCCAGTACTTC. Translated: CASSLAAGGGETQYF.

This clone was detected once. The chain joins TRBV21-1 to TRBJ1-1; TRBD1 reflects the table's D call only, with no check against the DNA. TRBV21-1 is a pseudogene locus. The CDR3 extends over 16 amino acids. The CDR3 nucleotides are TGTGCCAGCAGCAAATCGCCGAAGGGGGCGGAGGTGGGAGCTTTCTTT. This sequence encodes CASSKSPKGAEVGAFF.

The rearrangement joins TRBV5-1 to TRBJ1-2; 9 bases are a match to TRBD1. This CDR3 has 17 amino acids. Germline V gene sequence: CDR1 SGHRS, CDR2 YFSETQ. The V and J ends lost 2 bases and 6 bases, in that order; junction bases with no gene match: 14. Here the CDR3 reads CASSLTLSDRGMNGYTF. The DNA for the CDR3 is TGCGCCAGCAGCTTAACCCTATCCGACAGGGGGATGAATGGCTACACCTTC.

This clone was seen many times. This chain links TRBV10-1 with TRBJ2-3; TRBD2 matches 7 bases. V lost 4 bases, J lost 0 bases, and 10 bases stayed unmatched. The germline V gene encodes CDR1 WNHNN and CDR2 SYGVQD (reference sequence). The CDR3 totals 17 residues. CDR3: CASSGERLAISTDTQYF. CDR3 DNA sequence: TGCGCCAGCAGTGGAGAGAGACTAGCCATTAGCACAGATACGCAGTATTTT.

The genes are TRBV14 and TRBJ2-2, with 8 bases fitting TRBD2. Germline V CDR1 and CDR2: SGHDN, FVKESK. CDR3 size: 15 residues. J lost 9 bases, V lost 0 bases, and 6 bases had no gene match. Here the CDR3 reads CASSQDGTSRRELFF. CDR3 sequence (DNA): TGTGCCAGCAGCCAAGATGGGACTAGTCGTCGGGAGCTGTTTTTT.

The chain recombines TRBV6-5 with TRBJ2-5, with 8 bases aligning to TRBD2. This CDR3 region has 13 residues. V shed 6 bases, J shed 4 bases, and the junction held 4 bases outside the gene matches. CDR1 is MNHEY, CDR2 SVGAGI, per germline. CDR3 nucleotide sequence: TGTGCCAGCAGCGGGGGGGGGCGAGAGACCCAGTACTTC. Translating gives CASSGGGRETQYF.

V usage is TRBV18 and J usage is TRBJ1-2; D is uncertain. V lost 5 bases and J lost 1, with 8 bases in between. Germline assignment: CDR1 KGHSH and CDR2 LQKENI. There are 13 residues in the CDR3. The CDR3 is CASSASNNYGYTF. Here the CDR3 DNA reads TGTGCCAGCTCAGCTTCAAATAACTATGGCTACACCTTC.

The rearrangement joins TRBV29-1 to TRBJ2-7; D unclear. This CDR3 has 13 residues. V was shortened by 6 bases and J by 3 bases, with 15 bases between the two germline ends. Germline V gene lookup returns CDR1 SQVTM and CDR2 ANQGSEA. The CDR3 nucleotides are TGCAGCGTCGGTCGCCGGAATATCTACGAGCAGTACTTC. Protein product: CSVGRRNIYEQYF.

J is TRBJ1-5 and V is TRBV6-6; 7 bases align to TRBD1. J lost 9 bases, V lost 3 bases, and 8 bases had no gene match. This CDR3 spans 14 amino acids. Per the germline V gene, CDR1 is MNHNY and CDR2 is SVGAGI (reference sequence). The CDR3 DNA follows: TGTGCCAGCAGTTATATGGCAGGGGGATGGCCCCAGCATTTT. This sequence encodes CASSYMAGGWPQHF.

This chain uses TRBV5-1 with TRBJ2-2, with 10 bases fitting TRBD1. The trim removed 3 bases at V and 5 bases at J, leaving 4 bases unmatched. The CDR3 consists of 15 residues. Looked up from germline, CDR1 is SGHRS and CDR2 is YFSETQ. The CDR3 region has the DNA TGCGCCAGCAGCTGGACAGGGGGAAGGACCGGGGAGCTGTTTTTT. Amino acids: CASSWTGGRTGELFF.

In nucleotides, the CDR3 is TGTGCCAGCAGAGGGACTATTGAAGCTTTCTTT. Translating gives CASRGTIEAFF. J is TRBJ1-1 and V is TRBV27; a possible D gene is TRBD1 (5 bases). CDR3 length: 11 residues. Trimming left V 6 bases short and J 7 bases short, with 9 bases between. Germline V lookup: CDR1 MNHEY, CDR2 SMNVEV (reference sequence).

The CDR3 sequence is CAWRRTTTFYGYTF. CDR3 nucleotides: TGTGCCTGGAGGCGGACGACTACCTTCTATGGCTACACCTTC. The J gene is TRBJ1-2, the V gene TRBV30, with D uncertain. The CDR3 has 14 residues. Germline V gene data show CDR1 as GTSNPN and CDR2 as SVGIG (reference sequence). The V end lost 3 bases, the J end lost 4 bases, and 15 bases lay between the germline ends. Together with reference TRBV30 and TRBJ1-2, the CDR3 gives the full variable domain: SQTIHQWPATLVQPVGSPLSLECTVEGTSNPNLYWYRQAAGRGLQLLFYSVGIGQISSEVPQNLSASRPQDRQFILSSKKLLLSDSGFYLCAWRRTTTFYGYTFGSGTRLTVV.

CDR3 DNA sequence: TGTGCCAGCAGCTTGGGACAGGGGGCGCGAGGCTACACCTTC. It specifies CASSLGQGARGYTF. The chain has TRBV11-1 and TRBJ1-2; 12 bases align to TRBD1. The CDR3 totals 14 residues. V lost 3 bases, J lost 8 bases, and 4 bases stayed unmatched. Germline CDR1 reads SGHAT; CDR2 reads FQDESV (reference sequence). Full variable domain (outside the CDR3, taken from reference TRBV11-1 and TRBJ1-2): EAEVAQSPRYKITEKSQAVAFWCDPISGHATLYWYRQILGQGPELLVQFQDESVVDDSQLPKDRFSAERLKGVDSTLKIQPAELGDSAMYLCASSLGQGARGYTFGSGTRLTVV.

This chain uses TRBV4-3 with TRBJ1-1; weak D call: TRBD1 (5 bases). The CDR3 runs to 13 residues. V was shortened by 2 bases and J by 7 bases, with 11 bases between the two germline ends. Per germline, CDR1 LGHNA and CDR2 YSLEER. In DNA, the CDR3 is TGCGCCAGCAGCCAAAGACGGGGGGTTGAAGCTTTCTTT. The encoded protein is CASSQRRGVEAFF.

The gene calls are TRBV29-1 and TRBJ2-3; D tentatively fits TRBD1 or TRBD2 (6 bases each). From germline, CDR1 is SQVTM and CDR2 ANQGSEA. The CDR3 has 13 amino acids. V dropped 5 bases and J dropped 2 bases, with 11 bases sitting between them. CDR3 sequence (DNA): TGCAGCGTTCGGGGGCAGCACACAGATACGCAGTATTTT. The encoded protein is CSVRGQHTDTQYF.

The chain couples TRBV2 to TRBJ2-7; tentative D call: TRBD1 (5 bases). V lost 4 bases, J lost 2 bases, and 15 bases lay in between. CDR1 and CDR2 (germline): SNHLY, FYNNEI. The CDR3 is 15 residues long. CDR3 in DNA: TGTGCCAGCAGTGCTTTAGGCAGGGCCACCTACGAGCAGTACTTC. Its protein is CASSALGRATYEQYF.

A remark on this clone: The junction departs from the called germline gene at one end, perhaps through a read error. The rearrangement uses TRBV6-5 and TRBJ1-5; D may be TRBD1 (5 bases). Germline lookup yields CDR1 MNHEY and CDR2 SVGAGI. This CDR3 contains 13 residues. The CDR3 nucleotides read TGTGCCAGCAGTTACTCGACTCTTGCAGGGATGGAGTTT. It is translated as CASSYSTLAGMEF.